These T cell receptor beta chains were read from a single sample in a study of blood T cells in healthy people across ages. TCRdb re-derived calls from the 5' RACE reads in MiXCR, one entry per CDR3 protein. Of around 800,000 distinct CDR3 sequences listed, about half are singletons. Input material: blood. The receptors were gathered from a man aged 80 or over in good health. CDR3s include the opening cysteine and the closing phenylalanine or tryptophan. The D gene is left open where the match is weak. The size field is filled for only some rows; it gives once, few, many or a size class.

>.|TRBD1|TRBV11-1|TRBJ2-5
TGTGCCAGCAGCTTCGGGACAGGGGTCCAAGAGACCCAGTACTTC
CASSFGTGVQETQYF
>.|.|TRBV2|TRBJ2-5
TGTGCCAGCACCTCTAGCGCCATGGAGACCCAGTACTTC
CASTSSAMETQYF
>many|TRBD1|TRBV20-1|TRBJ2-3
TGCAGTGCCGAGGACAGGGGGACAGATACGCAGTATTTT
CSAEDRGTDTQYF
>.|.|TRBV14|TRBJ2-5
TGTGCCAGCAGCCAAGATCGAGTGACCCAGTACTTC
CASSQDRVTQYF
>.|.|TRBV5-8|TRBJ1-1
TGTGCCAGCAGCTGGGACTTAGGGGATAGGACTGAAGCTTTCTTT
CASSWDLGDRTEAFF
>few|.|TRBV11-1|TRBJ2-7
TGTGCCAGCAGCTTGGGCGGAGTTCTCGGGCAGTACTTC
CASSLGGVLGQYF
>.|.|TRBV7-9|TRBJ2-1
TGTGCCAGCAGCTTAGCCCAACTCAAGGGGAATGAGCAGTTCTTC
CASSLAQLKGNEQFF
>.|.|TRBV20-1|TRBJ2-1
TGCAGTGCTAGAGCCTTAGTAGATAATGAGCAGTTCTTC
CSARALVDNEQFF
>.|.|TRBV3-1|TRBJ2-7
TGTGCCAGCAGCCAGTCCGGTACCTACGAGCAGTACTTC
CASSQSGTYEQYF
>.|.|TRBV20-1|TRBJ2-5
TGCAGTGCCGATAGGTCGAATGTGGAGACCCAGTACTTC
CSADRSNVETQYF
>.|.|TRBV9|TRBJ2-1
TGTGCCTGCAGCGTGATGGGGGGAGCCTACAATGAGCAGTTCTTC
CACSVMGGAYNEQFF
>few|.|TRBV24-1|TRBJ2-3
TGTGCCACCAGTGATTGGCAGCTGCCAGATACGCAGTATTTT
CATSDWQLPDTQYF
>.|TRBD2|TRBV24-1|TRBJ2-1
TGTGCCACCAGTGGAGGACTAGCGGGAAGGGAGACCCAGTTCTTC
CATSGGLAGRETQFF
>few|.|TRBV21-1|TRBJ2-5
TGTGCCAGCAACAAGGTCCAAGCGACTAGAGTCGTTGTGGAGACCCAGTACTTC
CASNKVQATRVVVETQYF
>.|TRBD1|TRBV12-3/TRBV12-4|TRBJ2-6
TGTGCCAGCAGTACCAGACAGGGCTCTGGGGCCAACGTCCTGACTTTC
CASSTRQGSGANVLTF
>.|.|TRBV20-1|TRBJ2-5
TGCAGTGCTGGGAAGGGGGGGTACCGACAAGAGACCCAGTACTTC
CSAGKGGYRQETQYF
>.|.|TRBV7-9|TRBJ2-3
TGTGCCAGCAGACTCCTCGGGCGCACAGATACGCAGTATTTT
CASRLLGRTDTQYF
>few|TRBD1|TRBV28|TRBJ2-7
TGTGCCAGCAGAAAGAAAGGGACAGGGGGCTACGAGCAGTACTTC
CASRKKGTGGYEQYF
>.|TRBD2|TRBV2|TRBJ2-3
TGTGCCAGCAGTGTTCTAGCGGAGCCCACAGATACGCAGTATTTT
CASSVLAEPTDTQYF
>.|.|TRBV4-2|TRBJ2-7
TGTGCCAGCAGCCAGGTGGTCGTCGGCGCCTACGAGCAGTACTTC
CASSQVVVGAYEQYF
>.|TRBD1|TRBV29-1|TRBJ2-3
TGCAGCGTAGAGACAGGGGGCCCCACAGATACGCAGTATTTT
CSVETGGPTDTQYF
>.|.|TRBV5-1|TRBJ2-5
TGCGCCAGCAGCCGCAAAGAGACCCAGTACTTC
CASSRKETQYF
>few|TRBD2|TRBV5-1|TRBJ2-3
TGCGCCAGCAGCTGGACTAGCGGGGAAGAGGATACGCAGTATTTT
CASSWTSGEEDTQYF
>many|TRBD2|TRBV7-3|TRBJ2-1
TGTGCCAGCAGCGCCACTAGCGGGACCTACAATGAGCAGTTCTTC
CASSATSGTYNEQFF
>.|TRBD1|TRBV6-6|TRBJ2-3
TGTGCCAGCAGTTACCCCAAGGCAGGGGGTTGGGCAGATACGCAGTATTTT
CASSYPKAGGWADTQYF
>.|TRBD2|TRBV20-1|TRBJ2-1
TGCAGTGCTAGAGACCGGCAGCGGGGGGTAGTGAATGAGCAGTTCTTC
CSARDRQRGVVNEQFF
>.|.|TRBV29-1|TRBJ2-3
TGCAGCGTTTCTGGTGCGGCAGGGAACACAGATACGCAGTATTTT
CSVSGAAGNTDTQYF
>.|TRBD2|TRBV28|TRBJ2-1
TGTGCCAGCAGTTTTCAGCGGGAGAGGTTCTTC
CASSFQRERFF
>many|.|TRBV20-1|TRBJ2-3
TGCAGTGCTAGAGACAGGAACACAGATACGCAGTATTTT
CSARDRNTDTQYF
>.|TRBD2|TRBV5-1|TRBJ2-3
TGCGCCAGCAGGTTACTAGCGGCGCTTGATACGCAGTATTTT
CASRLLAALDTQYF
>.|.|TRBV29-1|TRBJ2-2
TGCAGCGTCCAAACGAGGCTTAACACCGGGGGGCTGTTTTTT
CSVQTRLNTGGLFF
>.|TRBD2|TRBV28|TRBJ2-4
TGTGCCAGCAGGCTAGCGGGAGGGCCGGAAAACATTCAGTACTTC
CASRLAGGPENIQYF
>.|TRBD2|TRBV20-1|TRBJ2-1
TGCAGTGCTCTTAGCGGGAGTTTCAATGAGCAGTTCTTC
CSALSGSFNEQFF
>.|.|TRBV7-2|TRBJ1-1
TGTGCCAGCAGCTTAAACCCCAGGGTATCTCCCGAAGCTTTCTTT
CASSLNPRVSPEAFF
>.|.|TRBV27|TRBJ2-7
TGTGCCAGCAGTATAGCAACAGGAGTCTACGAGCAGTACTTC
CASSIATGVYEQYF
>few|TRBD1|TRBV5-1|TRBJ2-5
TGCGCCAGCAGCGGGGGACAGGGGGTTCAAGAGACCCAGTACTTC
CASSGGQGVQETQYF
>.|.|TRBV6-5|TRBJ2-1
TGTGCCAGCAGTTTGACAGGTGGCGAGCGGTTCTTC
CASSLTGGERFF
>many|.|TRBV25-1|TRBJ2-1
TGTGCCAGCAGTGTGGGGGATGAGCAGTTCTTC
CASSVGDEQFF
>.|.|TRBV10-3|TRBJ1-2
TGTGCCATCAGTGGCCAGTTAGTCAATGGCTACACCTTC
CAISGQLVNGYTF
>.|.|TRBV29-1|TRBJ2-1
TGCAGCGCCCTGATCCCCGACGGAAACAATGAGCAGTTCTTC
CSALIPDGNNEQFF
>.|.|TRBV6-1|TRBJ1-3
TGTGCCAGCAGTGCCGACAGAGAGTCTGGAAACACCATATATTTT
CASSADRESGNTIYF
>.|.|TRBV9|TRBJ2-1
TGTGCCAGCAGCGTAGGCGGCAATCCCTACAATGAGCAGTTCTTC
CASSVGGNPYNEQFF
>.|.|TRBV20-1|TRBJ2-1
TGCAGTGCCACGCTCTACTACAATGAGCAGTTCTTC
CSATLYYNEQFF
>few|TRBD1|TRBV20-1|TRBJ1-5
TGCAGTGCTAGTCGGGGGGACAGTAGCAATCAGCCCCAGCATTTT
CSASRGDSSNQPQHF
>.|TRBD1|TRBV6-5|TRBJ2-7
TGTGCCAGCAGCGAGACAGGGGACTACGAGCAGTACTTC
CASSETGDYEQYF
>.|.|TRBV5-1|TRBJ2-1
TGCGCCAGCAGCTTGGCCACGGCTTCGAATGAGCAGTTCTTC
CASSLATASNEQFF
>.|.|TRBV6-5|TRBJ1-2
TGTGCCAGCAGTTACTCGAGGGGAGGGAGTGGCTACACCTTC
CASSYSRGGSGYTF
>few|TRBD2|TRBV10-3|TRBJ2-1
TGTGCCATCAGTGAGTCGAGAAGGCGGGAGGGGGAGCAGTTCTTC
CAISESRRREGEQFF
>.|.|TRBV7-2|TRBJ2-5
TGTGCCAGCAGCTGGCCCGGCGGAGAGACCCAGTACTTC
CASSWPGGETQYF
>.|.|TRBV29-1|TRBJ2-3
TGCAGCGTTGCATCCACAGATACGCAGTATTTT
CSVASTDTQYF